These 21 T cell receptor beta chains came from one sample sequenced in a study of CD4 T cells in relation to SARS-CoV-2 and coronaviruses (dated by TCRdb to the early 2020s). Their antigens remain unidentified. CD4+ T cells from unexposed donors were collected before the COVID-19 pandemic (2011-2018). After around 11 days of culture, CD4+ T cells were isolated with the EasySep CD4+ T cell isolation kit. The protocol used for the library was the immunoSEQ multiplex PCR assay. The table was pulled from immuneACCESS by TCRdb, which kept in-frame rearrangements only. Such tables lose some clones; where checked, under half of the loss comes from unresolved V genes, and the rest has no known cause. This sample comprises about 26,000 clones, around three quarters of them detected only once. The leading ten clones occupy roughly a tenth of the sample. The sequenced material came from CD4+ T cells from PBMCs, cultured in vitro. These receptors were taken from a human donor in good health.

The V call is TRBV7-9, the J call TRBJ1-6; TRBD1 matches at 7 bases. With 5 bases clipped from V and 7 bases from J, the junction kept 8 bases outside the gene matches. The CDR3 runs 15 residues. Germline assignment: CDR1 SEHNR and CDR2 FQNEAQ (reference sequence). The CDR3 DNA reads as TGTGCCAGCAGCCGACAGGGTCTCGTAAATTCACCCCTCCACTTT. Translated, it gives CASSRQGLVNSPLHF.

The table lists this clone with a count of one. This chain uses TRBV9 with TRBJ1-1; D remains unclear. The CDR3 contains 14 residues. Per the germline V gene, CDR1 is SGDLS and CDR2 is YYNGEE. The ends were cut back, 0 bases at V and 1 base at J, with 7 bases in the middle. The CDR3 nucleotides are TGTGCCAGCAGCGTAGCCTCCGGGAACACTGAAGCTTTCTTT. This translates into CASSVASGNTEAFF.

This clone was seen only a few times. The rearrangement joins TRBV11-2 to TRBJ2-1; D is unclear. Germline values: CDR1 SGHAT, CDR2 FQNNGV. The CDR3 is made up of 13 amino acids. V gave up 0 bases and J gave up 8 bases, with 8 bases separating them. The CDR3 region is CASSLDEYDEQFF. The CDR3 DNA reads TGTGCCAGCAGCTTAGATGAGTACGATGAGCAGTTCTTC.

The table lists this clone with a few counts. The V call is TRBV2, the J call TRBJ2-7, with a tentative D call TRBD2 (5 bases). There are 12 residues in the CDR3. Germline V gene sequence: CDR1 SNHLY, CDR2 FYNNEI. The V and J ends lost 2 bases and 5 bases respectively, with 7 bases between them. The CDR3 loop reads CASSELANEQYF. CDR3 in DNA: TGTGCCAGCAGTGAACTAGCAAACGAGCAGTACTTC.

This clone appeared once. This chain joins TRBV7-9 and TRBJ1-3; D is uncertain. This CDR3 spans 16 amino acids. CDR1 and CDR2 (germline): SEHNR, FQNEAQ (reference sequence). Trimming cost V 1 base and J 0 bases, with 10 bases left between them. CDR3 amino acids: CASSLVAKPSGNTIYF. For the CDR3, the DNA is TGTGCCAGCAGCTTAGTGGCGAAACCCTCTGGAAACACCATATATTTT.

The rearrangement links TRBV29-1 to TRBJ2-3; 12 positions agree with TRBD1. This CDR3 comprises 19 residues. V shed 0 bases, J shed 5 bases, and the junction held 15 bases outside the gene matches. CDR1 SQVTM and CDR2 ANQGSEA come from the germline V gene. CDR3 DNA: TGCAGCGTTGAAGATCAATTAGGACCGGGACAGGGGGCGGTAGATACGCAGTATTTT. Its translation: CSVEDQLGPGQGAVDTQYF.

The chain employs TRBV18 and TRBJ1-5; perhaps TRBD1 as D (5 bases). The CDR3 extends over 17 amino acids. CDR1 is KGHSH, CDR2 LQKENI, per germline. The V end was cut by 4 bases, the J end by 0 bases, with 16 bases between. The CDR3 loop reads CASSRKGSGDSNQPQHF. Written as DNA, the CDR3 is TGTGCCAGCTCACGCAAGGGGTCGGGGGATAGCAATCAGCCCCAGCATTTT.

V is TRBV6-5 and J is TRBJ2-3; D gene unclear. The germline V gene encodes CDR1 MNHEY and CDR2 SVGAGI. CDR3 length equals 14 residues. V lost 2 bases and J lost 2, with 8 bases in between. This CDR3 reads CASSYRVPTDTQYF. The CDR3 bases are TGTGCCAGCAGTTACAGGGTCCCCACAGATACGCAGTATTTT.

The V gene is TRBV4-1, the J gene TRBJ2-1; TRBD2 agrees at 11 bases. The V segment lost 1 base and the J segment 4 bases; nucleotides outside the gene matches: 6. This CDR3 comprises 17 residues. Germline lookup yields CDR1 MGHRA and CDR2 YSYEKL. CDR3 sequence (DNA): TGCGCCAGCAGCCAAGGACTAGCGGGACCCCCTTACAATGAGCAGTTCTTC. Its protein product is CASSQGLAGPPYNEQFF.

The rearrangement links TRBV7-2 to TRBJ2-5; TRBD2 matches 8 bases. This CDR3 is 15 amino acids long. The germline V gene encodes CDR1 SGHTA and CDR2 FQGNSA. Losses at the gene ends were 0 bases for V and 5 bases for J; bases not matched to a gene: 5. The CDR3 is CASSLAAGARETQYF. The CDR3 DNA follows: TGTGCCAGCAGCTTAGCAGCGGGAGCTCGGGAGACCCAGTACTTC.

The chain is built from TRBV5-6 and TRBJ1-2; D call uncertain. Trimming shortened V by 3 bases and J by 5 bases, and 5 bases separated the two germline ends. The CDR3 has 11 amino acids. CDR1 SGHDT and CDR2 YYEEEE come from the germline V gene. The CDR3 loop reads CASSSRYGYTF. In DNA, the CDR3 is TGTGCCAGCAGCTCTCGGTATGGCTACACCTTC.

This chain uses TRBV2 with TRBJ2-5; D may be TRBD1 or TRBD2 (6 bases each). CDR3 size: 15 residues. With 8 bases removed from V and 5 bases from J, the gap between germline ends came to 21 bases. CDR1 is SNHLY, CDR2 FYNNEI, per germline. The CDR3 nucleotides are TGTGCCAGCTCCGGGGGCCGGCCCGGCGGGGAGACCCAGTACTTC. This encodes CASSGGRPGGETQYF.

The chain employs TRBV2 and TRBJ1-4, with 8 nucleotides matching TRBD1. The V segment lost 6 bases and the J segment 4 bases; nucleotides outside the gene matches: 10. Looked up from germline, CDR1 is SNHLY and CDR2 is FYNNEI. The CDR3 sequence is 16 residues long. The CDR3 is CASRGDRLFGNEKLFF. The DNA for the CDR3 is TGTGCCAGCAGGGGGGACAGGCTATTTGGTAATGAAAAACTGTTTTTT. Supplemented by reference TRBV2 and TRBJ1-4, the full variable domain reads EPEVTQTPSHQVTQMGQEVILRCVPISNHLYFYWYRQILGQKVEFLVSFYNNEISEKSEIFDDQFSVERPDGSNFTLKIRSTKLEDSAMYFCASRGDRLFGNEKLFFGSGTQLSVL.

The chain uses TRBV7-2 and TRBJ2-7, with 14 positions matching TRBD2. CDR1 and CDR2 from the germline V gene are SGHTA and FQGNSA. V was pared by 2 bases and J by 4 bases, with 7 bases of the junction left unmatched. The CDR3 has 17 residues. The CDR3 protein is CASSLPRTSGGTYEQYF. DNA of the CDR3: TGTGCCAGCAGCTTACCGCGGACTAGCGGGGGGACTTACGAGCAGTACTTC.

This clone was recorded a few times. This chain connects TRBV19 to TRBJ1-6, with D hard to call. V was pared by 10 bases and J by 0 bases, with 16 bases between. This CDR3 is 16 amino acids long. Germline V gives CDR1 LNHDA, CDR2 SQIVND (reference sequence). The CDR3 DNA follows: TGTGCCACCAACCCCTCGCCCATCTCCTATAATTCACCCCTCCACTTT. Its translation is CATNPSPISYNSPLHF.

V is TRBV3-1 (or the pseudogene TRBV3-2) and J is TRBJ1-1; D is perhaps TRBD1 (5 bases). V lost 6 bases and J lost 0, with 8 bases in between. Per germline, CDR1 LGHDT and CDR2 YNNKEL (reference sequence). This CDR3 has 13 amino acids. The DNA of the CDR3 is TGTGCCAGCAGAGCGACAGTGAACACTGAAGCTTTCTTT. Amino acid sequence: CASRATVNTEAFF.

The chain is built from TRBV5-6 and TRBJ2-5, with TRBD1 matching over 8 bases. In germline, CDR1 is SGHDT, CDR2 YYEEEE. V lost 4 bases to trimming and J lost 1 base; unmatched junction nucleotides: 6. The CDR3 extends over 15 amino acids. The CDR3 spells CASSETGTGQETQYF. CDR3 nucleotide sequence: TGTGCCAGCAGCGAAACCGGGACAGGCCAAGAGACCCAGTACTTC.

The CDR3 spells CASSVVWAGVALGSYEQYF. The CDR3 DNA reads as TGTGCCAGCAGCGTAGTTTGGGCGGGGGTCGCTTTAGGCTCCTACGAGCAGTACTTC. V is TRBV9 and J is TRBJ2-7; 7 nucleotides match TRBD2. V lost 0 bases and J lost 0; bases outside the gene matches: 15. The CDR3 is made up of 19 amino acids. CDR1 and CDR2 from the germline V gene are SGDLS and YYNGEE.

The J gene is TRBJ2-1, the V gene TRBV11-3; no reliable D call. Germline values: CDR1 SGHNT, CDR2 YENEEA. Trimming cost V 3 bases and J 6 bases, with 6 bases left between them. The CDR3 spans 12 residues. CDR3 sequence: CASSFERNEQFF. CDR3 DNA sequence: TGTGCCAGCAGCTTTGAGCGCAATGAGCAGTTCTTC. The complete variable domain, with remaining parts taken from reference TRBV11-3 and TRBJ2-1, reads EAGVVQSPRYKIIEKKQPVAFWCNPISGHNTLYWYLQNLGQGPELLIRYENEEAVDDSQLPKDRFSAERLKGVDSTLKIQPAELGDSAVYLCASSFERNEQFFGPGTRLTVL.

V usage is TRBV18 and J usage is TRBJ2-1, with D unresolved. There are 15 residues in the CDR3. V lost 6 bases and J lost 7, with 19 bases in between. The germline V gene encodes CDR1 KGHSH and CDR2 LQKENI. Here the CDR3 DNA reads TGTGCCAGCTCGCAACCCCGGGCGGCTCCTAATGAGCAGTTCTTC. Its translation is CASSQPRAAPNEQFF.

The V and J genes are TRBV29-1 and TRBJ1-2; 9 bases map to TRBD1. CDR3 length: 14 amino acids. CDR1 SQVTM and CDR2 ANQGSEA come from the germline V gene. Losses at the gene ends were 4 bases for V and 6 bases for J; bases not matched to a gene: 9. DNA of the CDR3: TGCAGCGTTGCTACCACAGGGGGCGCAGATGGCTACACCTTC. Translation: CSVATTGGADGYTF.